A selection of T cell receptor beta chains follows, all from one sample in a study of PD-L1 blockade in urothelial cancer. Profiling relied on immunoSEQ multiplex PCR, and the TCRdb table lists in-frame clones only, not all of them. The sample includes tens of thousands of clones, 75% to 90% of them seen just once. The sequencing used PBMCs, collected around atezolizumab (anti-PD-L1) treatment. These receptors originate from a man between 60 and 70 years old with urothelial cancer. The CDR3 runs from the conserved cysteine through the conserved F or W. Fields, in order: V gene, clone size, D gene, J gene, CDR3 protein, CDR3 DNA. D genes are given only for firm matches. Rows give clone size only sometimes, using once, few, many, or a class for an expanded clone.

TRBV15,NA,NA,TRBJ1-5,CATSRGGGSGQPQHF,TGTGCCACCAGCAGAGGAGGAGGGTCGGGTCAGCCCCAGCATTTT
TRBV19,once,TRBD2,TRBJ2-1,CASSTLREEIYNEQFF,TGTGCCAGTAGTACTCTACGGGAGGAAATCTACAATGAGCAGTTCTTC
TRBV11-2,NA,TRBD1,TRBJ2-1,CASREGQGANNEQFF,TGTGCCAGCAGGGAAGGACAGGGGGCAAACAATGAGCAGTTCTTC
TRBV30,NA,TRBD1,TRBJ2-5,CAWSERQGQYF,TGTGCCTGGAGCGAAAGACAGGGACAGTACTTC
TRBV2,NA,NA,TRBJ2-1,CASSELTGSDEQFF,TGTGCCAGCAGTGAACTAACAGGGTCCGATGAGCAGTTCTTC
TRBV19,NA,NA,TRBJ1-4,CASSQVANEKLFF,TGTGCCAGTTCCCAGGTAGCTAATGAAAAACTGTTTTTT
TRBV6-4,NA,NA,TRBJ1-6,CASSRGDNSPLHF,TGTGCCAGCAGTCGGGGGGATAATTCACCCCTCCACTTT
TRBV11-2,NA,NA,TRBJ1-1,CASSPQGMSTEAFF,TGTGCCAGCAGCCCCCAGGGGATGTCCACTGAAGCTTTCTTT
TRBV7-2,NA,NA,TRBJ1-2,CASSPWGGRGDGYTF,TGTGCCAGCAGCCCATGGGGAGGGCGGGGGGATGGCTACACCTTC
TRBV9,NA,TRBD2,TRBJ2-1,CASSGGLGLAGGDEQFF,TGTGCCAGCAGCGGAGGACTGGGACTAGCGGGGGGTGATGAGCAGTTCTTC
TRBV6-6,once,NA,TRBJ1-4,CASSPGLINEKLFF,TGTGCCAGCAGCCCGGGACTGATTAATGAAAAACTGTTTTTT
TRBV9,few,NA,TRBJ1-1,CASSVSVGTGRTEAFF,TGTGCCAGCAGCGTAAGTGTTGGGACGGGGAGGACTGAAGCTTTCTTT
TRBV30,NA,NA,TRBJ2-1,CAWKSQGSRSYNEQFF,TGTGCCTGGAAATCCCAGGGGTCCCGCTCCTACAATGAGCAGTTCTTC
TRBV29-1,NA,TRBD1,TRBJ2-5,CSVDGTGLGLETQYF,TGCAGCGTAGACGGGACAGGGTTAGGTTTGGAGACCCAGTACTTC
TRBV5-1,NA,NA,TRBJ2-1,CASRSDNEQFF,TGCGCCAGCAGATCAGACAATGAGCAGTTCTTC
TRBV27,NA,NA,TRBJ1-2,CASSSQGGPRYGYTF,TGTGCCAGCAGTTCCCAGGGTGGGCCCCGTTATGGCTACACCTTC
TRBV5-1,NA,TRBD2,TRBJ2-3,CASRSLAATDTQYF,TGCGCCAGCAGGTCACTAGCGGCCACAGATACGCAGTATTTT
TRBV13,NA,TRBD2,TRBJ2-7,CASSPSPGLAAYEQYF,TGTGCCAGCAGCCCTAGTCCGGGACTAGCGGCTTACGAGCAGTACTTC
TRBV19,NA,NA,TRBJ1-6,CASSMGGNISPLHF,TGTGCCAGTAGTATGGGAGGTAACATTTCACCCCTCCACTTT
TRBV2,NA,NA,TRBJ1-6,CASSFGGASPLHF,TGTGCCAGCAGCTTCGGAGGTGCCTCACCCCTCCACTTT
TRBV19,NA,NA,TRBJ1-6,CASSIVAAESSYNSPLHF,TGTGCCAGTAGTATAGTAGCCGCTGAGAGCTCCTATAATTCACCCCTCCACTTT
TRBV30,NA,TRBD1,TRBJ1-3,CAGNSGGPGNTIYF,TGTGCCGGGAACTCAGGGGGGCCTGGCAACACCATATATTTT
TRBV2,NA,NA,TRBJ1-4,CASEAGLRANEKLFF,TGTGCCAGCGAGGCAGGGTTAAGGGCTAATGAAAAACTGTTTTTT
TRBV6-5,few,TRBD1,TRBJ1-1,CASRQGAGREAFF,TGTGCTTCCAGACAGGGGGCGGGTCGAGAAGCTTTCTTT
TRBV7-9,few,NA,TRBJ2-7,CASSFGDVTYYEQYF,TGTGCCAGCAGCTTCGGAGACGTGACCTACTACGAGCAGTACTTC
TRBV5-1,NA,NA,TRBJ2-2,CASSFSSRTTGELFF,TGCGCCAGCAGCTTTTCGTCGAGAACCACCGGGGAGCTGTTTTTT
TRBV18,medium-sized,NA,TRBJ2-1,CASSPNPQGGYNEQFF,TGTGCCAGCTCACCAAACCCCCAGGGAGGCTACAATGAGCAGTTCTTC
TRBV4-3,NA,NA,TRBJ2-1,CASSQDWVRGSSYNEQFF,TGCGCCAGCAGCCAAGATTGGGTTCGGGGAAGCTCCTACAATGAGCAGTTCTTC